This T cell receptor (beta chain) appears in the sequencing data of a study of T cells of healthy individuals. Deletions cut 6 bases from V and 5 bases from J, with 19 bases between. This CDR3 comprises 15 residues. Germline V lookup: CDR1 DFQATT, CDR2 SNEGSKA (reference sequence). This clonotype was counted ten times or more. TCRdb re-called the 5' RACE reads with MiXCR, one entry per CDR3 protein. The repertoire has roughly 87,000 distinct CDR3 sequences, approximately 18% of them found once; the top ten carry under 7.5%. V gene TRBV20-1 combines with J gene TRBJ1-4; D ambiguous. This sequence originates from a human donor in good health. The CDR3 protein is CSAVGINRRNEKLFF. CDR3 nucleotides: TGCAGTGCCGTAGGGATCAACCGACGAAATGAAAAACTGTTTTTT.